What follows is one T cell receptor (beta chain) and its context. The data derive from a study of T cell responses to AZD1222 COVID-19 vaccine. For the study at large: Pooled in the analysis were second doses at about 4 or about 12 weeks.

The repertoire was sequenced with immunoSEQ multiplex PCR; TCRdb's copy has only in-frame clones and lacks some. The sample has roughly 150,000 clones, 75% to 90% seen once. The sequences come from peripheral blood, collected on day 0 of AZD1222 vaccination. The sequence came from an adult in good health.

The CDR3 region has the DNA TGTGCCAGCAGGGGCGGACAGAAATCCCCGAGCTCCTATAATTCACCCCTCCACTTT. This gives the protein CASRGGQKSPSSYNSPLHF. V and J are TRBV28 and TRBJ1-6; D perhaps matches TRBD1 (6 bases). The germline V gene encodes CDR1 MDHEN and CDR2 SYDVKM. This CDR3 region has 19 residues. V dropped 6 bases and J dropped 0 bases, with 21 bases sitting between them.